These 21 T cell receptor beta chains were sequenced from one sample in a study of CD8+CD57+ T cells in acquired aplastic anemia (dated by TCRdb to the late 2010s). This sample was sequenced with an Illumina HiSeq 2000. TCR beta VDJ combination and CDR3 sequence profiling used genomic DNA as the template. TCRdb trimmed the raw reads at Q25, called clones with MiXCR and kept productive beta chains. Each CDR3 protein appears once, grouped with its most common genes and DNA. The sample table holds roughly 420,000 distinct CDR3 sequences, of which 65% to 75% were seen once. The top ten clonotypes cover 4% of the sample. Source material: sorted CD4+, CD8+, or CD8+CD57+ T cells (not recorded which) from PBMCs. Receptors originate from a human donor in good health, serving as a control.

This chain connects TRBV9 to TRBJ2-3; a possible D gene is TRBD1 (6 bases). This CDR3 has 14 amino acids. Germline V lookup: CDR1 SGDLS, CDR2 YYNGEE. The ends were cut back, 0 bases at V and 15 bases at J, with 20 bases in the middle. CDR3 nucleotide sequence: TGTGCCAGCAGCGTAGAAGGGGTCGAAAAAGGGGGATATTTT. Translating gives CASSVEGVEKGGYF.

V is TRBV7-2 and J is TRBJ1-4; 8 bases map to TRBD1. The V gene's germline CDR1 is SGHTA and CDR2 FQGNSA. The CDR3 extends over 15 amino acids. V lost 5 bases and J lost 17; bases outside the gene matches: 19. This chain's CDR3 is CASSPNGQGNEALFF. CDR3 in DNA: TGTGCCAGCAGCCCAAACGGACAGGGAAACGAAGCTCTCTTTTTT.

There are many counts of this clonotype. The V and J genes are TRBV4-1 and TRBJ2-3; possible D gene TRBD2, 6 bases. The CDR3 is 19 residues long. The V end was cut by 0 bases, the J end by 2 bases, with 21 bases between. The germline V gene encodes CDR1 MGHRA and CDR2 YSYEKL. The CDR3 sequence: CASSQDGGLGRGNTDTQYF. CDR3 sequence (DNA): TGCGCCAGCAGCCAAGATGGTGGGTTAGGGCGGGGAAACACAGATACGCAGTATTTT.

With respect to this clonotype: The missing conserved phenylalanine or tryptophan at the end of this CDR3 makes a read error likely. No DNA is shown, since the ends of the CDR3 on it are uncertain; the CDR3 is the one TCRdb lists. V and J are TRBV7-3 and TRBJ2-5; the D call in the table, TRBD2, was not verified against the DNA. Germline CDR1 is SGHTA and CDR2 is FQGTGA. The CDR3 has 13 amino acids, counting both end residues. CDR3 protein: CASSEARMTSGAA.

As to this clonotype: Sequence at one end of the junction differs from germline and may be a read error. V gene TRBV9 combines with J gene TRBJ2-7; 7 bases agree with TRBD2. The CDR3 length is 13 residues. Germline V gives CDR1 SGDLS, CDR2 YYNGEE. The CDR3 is CASSVERGSNTDF. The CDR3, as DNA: TGTGCCAGCAGCGTAGAGCGCGGGAGCAACACCGACTTC.

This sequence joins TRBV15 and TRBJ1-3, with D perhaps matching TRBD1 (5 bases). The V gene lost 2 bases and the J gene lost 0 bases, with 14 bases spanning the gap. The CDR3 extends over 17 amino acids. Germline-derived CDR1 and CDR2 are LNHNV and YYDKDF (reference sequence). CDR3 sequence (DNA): TGTGCCACCAGCAGAAGTTTACTTGGGGGCTCTGGAAACACCATATATTTT. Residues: CATSRSLLGGSGNTIYF.

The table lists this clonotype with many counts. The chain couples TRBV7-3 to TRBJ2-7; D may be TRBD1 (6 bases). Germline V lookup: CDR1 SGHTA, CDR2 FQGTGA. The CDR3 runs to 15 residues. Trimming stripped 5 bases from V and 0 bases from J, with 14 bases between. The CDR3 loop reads CASSQRTESSYEQYF. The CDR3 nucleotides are TGTGCCAGCAGCCAAAGGACAGAGAGCTCCTACGAGCAGTACTTC.

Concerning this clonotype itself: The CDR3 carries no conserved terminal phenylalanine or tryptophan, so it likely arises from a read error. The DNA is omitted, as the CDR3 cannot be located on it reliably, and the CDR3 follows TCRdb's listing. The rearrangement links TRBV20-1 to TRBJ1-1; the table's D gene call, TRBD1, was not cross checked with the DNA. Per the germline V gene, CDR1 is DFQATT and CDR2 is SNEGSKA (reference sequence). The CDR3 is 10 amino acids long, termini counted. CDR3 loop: CSARAVDNYV.

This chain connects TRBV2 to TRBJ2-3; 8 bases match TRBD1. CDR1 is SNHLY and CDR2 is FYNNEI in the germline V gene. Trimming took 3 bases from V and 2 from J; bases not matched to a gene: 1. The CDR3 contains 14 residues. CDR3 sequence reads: CASSEDRATDTQYF. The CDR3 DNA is TGTGCCAGCAGTGAGGACAGGGCCACAGATACGCAGTATTTT.

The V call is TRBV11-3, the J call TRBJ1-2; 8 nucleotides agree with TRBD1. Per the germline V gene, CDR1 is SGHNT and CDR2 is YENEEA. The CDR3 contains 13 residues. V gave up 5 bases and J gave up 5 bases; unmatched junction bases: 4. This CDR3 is CASSPTGAYGYTF. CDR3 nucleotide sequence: TGTGCCAGCAGCCCGACAGGGGCGTATGGCTACACCTTC.

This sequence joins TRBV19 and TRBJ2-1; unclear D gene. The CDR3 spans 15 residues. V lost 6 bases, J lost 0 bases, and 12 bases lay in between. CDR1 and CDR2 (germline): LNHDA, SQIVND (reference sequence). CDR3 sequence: CASSKSSPSYNEQFF. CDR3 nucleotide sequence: TGTGCCAGTAGCAAAAGCAGCCCCTCCTACAATGAGCAGTTCTTC.

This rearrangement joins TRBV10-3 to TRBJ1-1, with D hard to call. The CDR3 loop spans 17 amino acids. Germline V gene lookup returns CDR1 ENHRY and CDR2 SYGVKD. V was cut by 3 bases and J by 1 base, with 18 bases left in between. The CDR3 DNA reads TGTGCCATCAGTGATTTTCTGATGAGACACAGGAACACTGAAGCTTTCTTT. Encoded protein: CAISDFLMRHRNTEAFF.

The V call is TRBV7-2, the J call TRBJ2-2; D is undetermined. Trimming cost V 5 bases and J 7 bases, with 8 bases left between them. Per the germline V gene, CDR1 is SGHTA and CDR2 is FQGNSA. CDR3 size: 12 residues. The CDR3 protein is CASSIHSGELFF. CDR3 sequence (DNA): TGTGCCAGCAGCATCCATAGCGGGGAGCTGTTTTTT.

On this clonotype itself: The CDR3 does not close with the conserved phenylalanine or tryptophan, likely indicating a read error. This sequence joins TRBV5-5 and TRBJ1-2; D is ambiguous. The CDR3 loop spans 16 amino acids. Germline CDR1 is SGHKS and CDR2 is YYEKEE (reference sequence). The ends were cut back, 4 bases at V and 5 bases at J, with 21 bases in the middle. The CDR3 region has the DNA TGTGCCAGCAGCCCATTGACTCACGGGCTCGTATATGGCTACACCCTC. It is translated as CASSPLTHGLVYGYTL.

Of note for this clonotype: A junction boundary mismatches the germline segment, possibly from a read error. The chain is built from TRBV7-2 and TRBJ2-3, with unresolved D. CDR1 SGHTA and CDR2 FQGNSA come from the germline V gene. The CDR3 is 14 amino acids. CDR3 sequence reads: CASSLSTTIDTQYF. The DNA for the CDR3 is TGCGCCAGCAGCTTGTCCACTACGATAGATACGCAGTATTTT.

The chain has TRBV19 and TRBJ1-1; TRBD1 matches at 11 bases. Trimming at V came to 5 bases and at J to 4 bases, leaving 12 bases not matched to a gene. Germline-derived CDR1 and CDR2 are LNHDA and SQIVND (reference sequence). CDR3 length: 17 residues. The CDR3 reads CASSAGQGASVGTEAFF. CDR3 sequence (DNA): TGTGCCAGTAGTGCCGGACAGGGGGCTTCGGTAGGCACTGAAGCTTTCTTT.

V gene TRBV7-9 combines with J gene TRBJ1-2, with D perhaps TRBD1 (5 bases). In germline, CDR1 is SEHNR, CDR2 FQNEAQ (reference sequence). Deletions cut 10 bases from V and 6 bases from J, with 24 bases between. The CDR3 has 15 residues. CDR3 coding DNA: TGTGCCATCAGTGAGTGGGGAGGGACTGAGAATGGCTACACCTTC. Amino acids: CAISEWGGTENGYTF.

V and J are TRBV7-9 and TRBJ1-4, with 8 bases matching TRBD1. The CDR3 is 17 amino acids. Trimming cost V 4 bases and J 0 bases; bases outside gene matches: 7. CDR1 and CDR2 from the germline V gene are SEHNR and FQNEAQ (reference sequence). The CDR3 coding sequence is TGTGCCAGCAGCTCGCATGACAGGGGCTCAACTAATGAAAAACTGTTTTTT. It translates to CASSSHDRGSTNEKLFF.

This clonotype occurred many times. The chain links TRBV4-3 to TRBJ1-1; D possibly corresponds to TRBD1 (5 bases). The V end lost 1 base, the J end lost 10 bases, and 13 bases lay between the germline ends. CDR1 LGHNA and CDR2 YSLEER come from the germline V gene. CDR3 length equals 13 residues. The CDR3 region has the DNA TGCGCCAGCAGCCAAGGCAGGGTCGGTAGAGCTTTCTTT. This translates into CASSQGRVGRAFF.

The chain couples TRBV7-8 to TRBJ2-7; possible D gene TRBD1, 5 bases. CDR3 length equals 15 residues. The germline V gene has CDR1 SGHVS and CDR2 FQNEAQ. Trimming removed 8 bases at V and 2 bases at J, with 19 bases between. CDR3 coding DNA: TGTGCCAGCGGTGGGTCAGGGTATGGGGCCTACGAGCAGTACTTC. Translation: CASGGSGYGAYEQYF.

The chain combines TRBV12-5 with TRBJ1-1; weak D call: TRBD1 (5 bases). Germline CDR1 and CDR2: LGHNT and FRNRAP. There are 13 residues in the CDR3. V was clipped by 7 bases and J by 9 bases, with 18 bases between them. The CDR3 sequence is CASDLMGLGKAFF. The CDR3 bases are TGTGCTAGTGACTTGATGGGGCTGGGGAAAGCTTTCTTT.